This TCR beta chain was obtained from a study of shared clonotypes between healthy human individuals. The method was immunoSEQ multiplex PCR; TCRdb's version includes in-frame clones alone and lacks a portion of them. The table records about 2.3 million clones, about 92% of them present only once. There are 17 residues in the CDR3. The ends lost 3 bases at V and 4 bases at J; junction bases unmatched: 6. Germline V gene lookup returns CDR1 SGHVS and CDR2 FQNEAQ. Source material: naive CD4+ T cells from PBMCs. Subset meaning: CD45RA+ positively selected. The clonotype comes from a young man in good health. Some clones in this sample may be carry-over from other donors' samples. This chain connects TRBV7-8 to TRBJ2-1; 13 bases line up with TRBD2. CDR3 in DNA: TGTGCCAGCAGCTTGGGGGGACTAGCGGGACCTTACAATGAGCAGTTCTTC. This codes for CASSLGGLAGPYNEQFF.